The T cell receptor (beta chain) under discussion was sequenced for a study of regulatory T cells in long-lasting Graves disease. Study summary: Antithyroid drug intake by newly diagnosed Graves' patients had lasted under 3 months.

This clonotype was seen repeatedly, ten times or more. Per germline, CDR1 MNHEY and CDR2 SMNVEV (reference sequence). V was clipped by 3 bases and J by 6 bases; unmatched bases: 8. The CDR3 length is 14 residues. Regarding time point: newly diagnosed GD, antithyroid drugs for less than 3 months. PBMC-derived RNA was used for the TCR library. Arm-PCR of CDR3 regions and iRepertoire HTBI primers were used to build TCR beta libraries. TCRdb analysed the multiplex PCR reads with MiXCR anew, one entry per CDR3 protein. This repertoire shows approximately 400,000 distinct CDR3 sequences, about 12% found once; its top ten account for over 15%. These data are also associated with another study on T cells in Graves' hyperthyroidism and ophthalmopathy.

The TCR comes from a woman aged 18-29 years with Graves disease. The chain joins TRBV27 to TRBJ2-7, with TRBD2 matching 7 bases. The sample consisted of peripheral blood mononuclear cells (PBMCs), taken at new diagnosis, from a patient treated with antithyroid drugs. The CDR3 DNA reads TGTGCCAGCAGTTTGACTAGCACCCAGGCCGAGCAGTACTTC. Its translation is CASSLTSTQAEQYF.